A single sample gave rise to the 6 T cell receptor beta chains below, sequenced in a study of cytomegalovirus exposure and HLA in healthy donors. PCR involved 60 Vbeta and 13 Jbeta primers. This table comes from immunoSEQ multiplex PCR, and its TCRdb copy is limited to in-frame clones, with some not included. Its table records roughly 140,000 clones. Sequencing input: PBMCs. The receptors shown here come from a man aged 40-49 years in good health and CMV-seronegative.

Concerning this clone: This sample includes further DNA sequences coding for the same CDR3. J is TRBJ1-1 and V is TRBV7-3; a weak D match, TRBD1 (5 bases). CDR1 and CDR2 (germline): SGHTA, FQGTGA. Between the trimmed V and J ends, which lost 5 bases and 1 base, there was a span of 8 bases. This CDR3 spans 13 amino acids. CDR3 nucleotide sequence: TGTGCCAGCAGCCCCACAGGGAACACTGAAGCTTTCTTT. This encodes CASSPTGNTEAFF.

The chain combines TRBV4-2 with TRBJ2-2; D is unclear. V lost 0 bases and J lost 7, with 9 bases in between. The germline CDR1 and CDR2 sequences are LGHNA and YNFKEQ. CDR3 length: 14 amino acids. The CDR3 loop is CASSQDGSGGELFF. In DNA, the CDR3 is TGTGCCAGCAGCCAAGATGGATCGGGCGGGGAGCTGTTTTTT.

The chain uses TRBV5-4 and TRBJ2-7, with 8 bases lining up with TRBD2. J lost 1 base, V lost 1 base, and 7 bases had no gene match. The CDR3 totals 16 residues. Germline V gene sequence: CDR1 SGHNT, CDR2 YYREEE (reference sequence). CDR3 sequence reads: CASSLSGGGTSYEQYF. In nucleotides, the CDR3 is TGTGCCAGCAGCTTGTCGGGCGGGGGGACTTCCTACGAGCAGTACTTC.

The CDR3 coding sequence is TGCGCCAGCAGCCAAGACCTGATAGCAACTAATGAAAAACTGTTTTTT. This encodes CASSQDLIATNEKLFF. This chain joins TRBV4-1 and TRBJ1-4; D is undetermined. CDR1 and CDR2 from the germline V gene are MGHRA and YSYEKL. CDR3 size: 16 residues. V dropped 0 bases and J dropped 0 bases, with 8 bases sitting between them.

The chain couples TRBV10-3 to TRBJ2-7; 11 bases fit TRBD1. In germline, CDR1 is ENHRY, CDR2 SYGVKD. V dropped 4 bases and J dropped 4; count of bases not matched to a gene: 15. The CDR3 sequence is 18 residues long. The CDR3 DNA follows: TGTGCCATCAGTGCCACCGCGACCAAGGACAGGGGGCGGTACGAGCAGTACTTC. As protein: CAISATATKDRGRYEQYF.

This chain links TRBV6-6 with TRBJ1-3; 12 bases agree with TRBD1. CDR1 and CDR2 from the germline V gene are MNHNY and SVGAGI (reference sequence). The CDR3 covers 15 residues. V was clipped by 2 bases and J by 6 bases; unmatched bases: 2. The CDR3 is CASSYRGQGANTIYF. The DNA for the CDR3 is TGTGCCAGCAGTTACAGGGGACAGGGGGCAAACACCATATATTTT.